One sample yielded the 31 T cell receptor beta chains listed below, sequenced in a study of beta chain features in type 1 diabetes. Study-level points and caveats: Shortening of TCRB CDR3s, moderate but significant, appeared in all four CD4+ subsets of Type 1 diabetes patients.

Investigators reverse transcribed all isolated RNA, so they sequenced expressed TCRB transcripts. Sequenced by immunoSEQ multiplex PCR; TCRdb stores in-frame clones only, minus some. Of about 700,000 clones listed, under 15% are singletons. These receptors have no known antigen. Sample: naive CD4+ T cells from blood. Receptor source: a man aged 18 to 30 with type 1 diabetes.

This clone showed up just a few times. The rearrangement uses TRBV30 and TRBJ2-5; tentatively, D is TRBD1 or TRBD2 (5 bases each). CDR3 size: 14 residues. The germline V and J ends were trimmed by 4 bases and 5 bases, with 17 bases remaining between them. Germline loops: CDR1 GTSNPN, CDR2 SVGIG (reference sequence). The CDR3, as DNA: TGTGCCTGGAAGGACTCAGTTGCAGGGGAGACCCAGTACTTC. It translates to CAWKDSVAGETQYF.

This clone was counted only a few times. V usage is TRBV29-1 and J usage is TRBJ2-5; D unclear. CDR1 and CDR2 from the germline V gene are SQVTM and ANQGSEA. Trimming removed 4 bases at V and 3 bases at J, with 6 bases between. This CDR3 spans 11 amino acids. The CDR3 DNA reads TGCAGCGTTGCGGAGAAAGAGACCCAGTACTTC. It codes for CSVAEKETQYF.

V and J are TRBV7-9 and TRBJ1-2; D is possibly TRBD1 (6 bases). Germline lookup yields CDR1 SEHNR and CDR2 FQNEAQ (reference sequence). Trimming removed 5 bases from V and 2 bases from J, with 12 bases in between. The CDR3 runs to 14 residues. The CDR3 DNA is TGTGCCAGCAGCCAGACAGGATCCAACTATGGCTACACCTTC. This sequence encodes CASSQTGSNYGYTF.

This clone was picked up a small number of times. The J gene is TRBJ2-7, the V gene TRBV7-9; D is unclear. V lost 3 bases and J lost 7, with 7 bases in between. This CDR3 is built from 11 residues. Germline assignment: CDR1 SEHNR and CDR2 FQNEAQ (reference sequence). The CDR3 bases are TGTGCCAGCAGCTTGAACGGGGAGCAGTACTTC. Protein: CASSLNGEQYF.

This clone was detected only a few times. The chain employs TRBV6-5 and TRBJ2-4, with 10 bases identical to TRBD1. The germline V gene has CDR1 MNHEY and CDR2 SVGAGI. CDR3 length: 16 residues. J gave up 6 bases and V 4 bases, and 9 bases lay outside the gene matches. The CDR3 reads CASSFFSGQGINIQYF. DNA of the CDR3: TGTGCCAGCAGTTTCTTTTCGGGACAGGGGATAAACATTCAGTACTTC.

This clone was counted only a few times. The rearrangement links TRBV23-1 to TRBJ1-1, with D maybe TRBD1 (5 bases). TRBV23-1 is filed as an ORF, its function uncertain. CDR3 size: 12 residues. The V and J ends lost 4 bases and 8 bases respectively, with 11 bases between them. The CDR3 is CASSPGAPEAFF. For the CDR3, the DNA is TGCGCCAGCAGTCCTGGGGCTCCAGAAGCTTTCTTT.

This clone showed up just a few times. The gene calls are TRBV18 and TRBJ2-5, with unresolved D. Trimming shortened V by 3 bases and J by 1 base, and 15 bases separated the two germline ends. Germline values: CDR1 KGHSH, CDR2 LQKENI. This CDR3 is built from 16 residues. The CDR3, as DNA: TGTGCCAGCTCACCGAGGCAGGTTATTGGCCAAGAGACCCAGTACTTC. Translating gives CASSPRQVIGQETQYF.

This clone was counted only a few times. This chain uses TRBV30 with TRBJ2-1; D is undetermined. V was clipped by 4 bases and J by 9 bases, with 10 bases between them. The germline V gene encodes CDR1 GTSNPN and CDR2 SVGIG (reference sequence). The CDR3 extends over 11 amino acids. Here the CDR3 reads CAWTVGSEQFF. The CDR3 DNA sequence: TGTGCCTGGACCGTGGGGTCTGAGCAGTTCTTC.

This clone was detected only a few times. The rearrangement uses TRBV18 and TRBJ1-2; no clear D gene. The germline gives CDR1 KGHSH, CDR2 LQKENI. V was shortened by 1 base and J by 1 base, with 13 bases between the two germline ends. The CDR3 is 16 residues long. The CDR3 nucleotides are TGTGCCAGCTCACCACGGGAGGCCCGATTTAACTATGGCTACACCTTC. Its protein product is CASSPREARFNYGYTF.

The chain employs TRBV28 and TRBJ1-2; D perhaps matches TRBD1 (5 bases). Between the trimmed V and J ends, which lost 6 bases and 8 bases, there was a span of 16 bases. Germline V lookup: CDR1 MDHEN, CDR2 SYDVKM. The CDR3 is 13 amino acids. DNA of the CDR3: TGTGCCAGCAGCCCCGGGACGCTGGGCGGCTACACCTTC. Its protein product is CASSPGTLGGYTF.

The gene calls are TRBV6-6 and TRBJ2-7; D may be TRBD1 (6 bases). The germline CDR1 and CDR2 sequences are MNHNY and SVGAGI (reference sequence). This CDR3 spans 14 amino acids. The V gene lost 6 bases and the J gene lost 0 bases, with 12 bases spanning the gap. CDR3 amino acids: CASRGQLGSYEQYF. The CDR3, as DNA: TGTGCCAGCAGAGGACAGTTGGGCTCCTACGAGCAGTACTTC.

The chain carries TRBV18 and TRBJ2-3; D could derive from TRBD1 or TRBD2 (5 bases each). The CDR3 has 16 residues. CDR1 is KGHSH, CDR2 LQKENI, per germline. Trimming stripped 5 bases from V and 2 bases from J, with 17 bases between. The CDR3 sequence is CASSFGSWGNTDTQYF. CDR3 DNA: TGTGCCAGCTCATTCGGCTCCTGGGGGAACACAGATACGCAGTATTTT.

The chain employs TRBV19 and TRBJ2-2, with a possible D match to TRBD2 (6 bases). The CDR3 contains 18 residues. Trimming left V 3 bases short and J 7 bases short, with 24 bases between. Germline V gene lookup returns CDR1 LNHDA and CDR2 SQIVND (reference sequence). CDR3 sequence reads: CASSIPSLRDSYLGELFF. In DNA, the CDR3 is TGTGCCAGTAGTATCCCCTCTCTAAGGGACTCATACCTCGGGGAGCTGTTTTTT.

This sequence joins TRBV29-1 and TRBJ2-3, with D tentatively TRBD1 (5 bases). The CDR3 runs to 13 residues. Looked up from germline, CDR1 is SQVTM and CDR2 is ANQGSEA. V was pared by 4 bases and J by 4 bases, with 12 bases between. In DNA form, the CDR3 reads TGCAGCGTTGCAGGGCGGTTCTCAGATACGCAGTATTTT. Its protein product is CSVAGRFSDTQYF.

The chain links TRBV6-5 to TRBJ1-2, with 7 nucleotides matching TRBD1. Germline V gene data show CDR1 as MNHEY and CDR2 as SVGAGI. J gave up 4 bases and V 5 bases, and 10 bases lay outside the gene matches. CDR3 size: 15 residues. The CDR3 region is CASSRTQGQFYGYTF. DNA for the CDR3: TGTGCCAGCAGTCGGACCCAGGGACAGTTCTATGGCTACACCTTC.

This clone was seen only a few times. The chain employs TRBV7-9 and TRBJ1-6, with 10 bases lining up with TRBD1. The CDR3 sequence is 16 residues long. From germline, CDR1 is SEHNR and CDR2 FQNEAQ (reference sequence). V shed 5 bases, J shed 7 bases, and the junction held 8 bases outside the gene matches. The CDR3 nucleotides are TGTGCCAGCAGCCCGGGGGACAGGGGATGGAATTCACCCCTCCACTTT. Translating gives CASSPGDRGWNSPLHF.

This clone was detected only a few times. The chain recombines TRBV28 with TRBJ1-2; tentative D call: TRBD1 (6 bases). CDR3 length equals 14 residues. Germline V gene sequence: CDR1 MDHEN, CDR2 SYDVKM. V dropped 5 bases and J dropped 5 bases, with 15 bases sitting between them. CDR3 nucleotides: TGTGCCAGCAGTCCCAATCCGGGGGCATATGGCTACACCTTC. The encoded protein is CASSPNPGAYGYTF.

This clone was counted between two and nine times. The chain employs TRBV6-5 and TRBJ1-2; weak D call: TRBD1 (6 bases). Germline CDR1 is MNHEY and CDR2 is SVGAGI. V shed 5 bases and J shed 5 bases, with 15 bases lying between them. This CDR3 is 14 amino acids long. The CDR3 coding sequence is TGTGCCAGCAGTGAAACGGACAGAGTTTATGGCTACACCTTC. Amino acid sequence: CASSETDRVYGYTF.

This clone was counted a few times. The chain uses TRBV18 and TRBJ2-1; D may be TRBD2 (6 bases). The CDR3 is 13 residues long. The V end lost 2 bases, the J end lost 7 bases, and 9 bases lay between the germline ends. CDR1 is KGHSH, CDR2 LQKENI, per germline. Here the CDR3 reads CASSPGGKNEQFF. In DNA, the CDR3 is TGTGCCAGCTCACCAGGAGGGAAAAATGAGCAGTTCTTC. Supplemented by reference TRBV18 and TRBJ2-1, the full variable domain reads NAGVMQNPRHLVRRRGQEARLRCSPMKGHSHVYWYRQLPEEGLKFMVYLQKENIIDESGMPKERFSAEFPKEGPSILRIQQVVRGDSAAYFCASSPGGKNEQFFGPGTRLTVL.

The chain is built from TRBV9 and TRBJ1-2; unclear D gene. V was trimmed by 4 bases and J by 0 bases, leaving 10 bases between them. This CDR3 is built from 14 residues. Germline loops: CDR1 SGDLS, CDR2 YYNGEE. The CDR3, as DNA: TGTGCCAGCAGCCCGGGGAGGGCTAACTATGGCTACACCTTC. Its protein product is CASSPGRANYGYTF.

This clone was counted only a few times. The genes are TRBV7-9 and TRBJ2-5; possibly TRBD1 or TRBD2 for D (5 bases each). Trimming pared 5 bases from V and 10 bases from J, leaving 14 bases between. This CDR3 has 12 residues. Germline CDR1 is SEHNR and CDR2 is FQNEAQ (reference sequence). The CDR3 region has the DNA TGTGCCAGCAGCCAAGGGACCCCCCTCCAGTACTTC. This gives the protein CASSQGTPLQYF.

The chain is built from TRBV19 and TRBJ2-3, with 11 positions matching TRBD2. CDR1 is LNHDA, CDR2 SQIVND, per germline (reference sequence). CDR3 length equals 17 residues. The V and J ends lost 5 bases and 3 bases, in that order; junction bases with no gene match: 10. In DNA form, the CDR3 reads TGTGCCAGTAGTCCCCGCCTTACTAGCGGGGGAACAGATACGCAGTATTTT. Translating it yields CASSPRLTSGGTDTQYF.

A few counts support this clone. The CDR3: CASSYSTGNYGYTF. The CDR3 DNA reads TGTGCCAGCAGTTACTCCACAGGGAACTATGGCTACACCTTC. V usage is TRBV6-6 and J usage is TRBJ1-2, with D tentatively TRBD1 (6 bases). V was cut by 0 bases and J by 2 bases, with 7 bases left in between. Looked up from germline, CDR1 is MNHNY and CDR2 is SVGAGI (reference sequence). CDR3 size: 14 residues.

This clone was observed a handful of times. The sample carries other DNA sequences with the same CDR3. The chain carries TRBV30 and TRBJ2-5; D unresolved. V lost 2 bases and J 3 bases, leaving 7 bases between the germline ends. CDR3 length equals 12 residues. The germline gives CDR1 GTSNPN, CDR2 SVGIG (reference sequence). The CDR3 nucleotides are TGTGCCTGGAGTCGGACGGAAGAGACCCAGTACTTC. Its translation: CAWSRTEETQYF.

This clone was recorded a few times. This chain connects TRBV7-9 to TRBJ1-1; D uncertain. The CDR3 runs 13 residues. The ends were cut back, 5 bases at V and 5 bases at J, with 12 bases in the middle. Germline lookup yields CDR1 SEHNR and CDR2 FQNEAQ (reference sequence). Written as DNA, the CDR3 is TGTGCCAGCAGCCCTAGGCGGGGTACTGAAGCTTTCTTT. This translates into CASSPRRGTEAFF.

The rearrangement joins TRBV9 to TRBJ1-1; D remains unclear. CDR1 SGDLS and CDR2 YYNGEE come from the germline V gene. This CDR3 has 15 amino acids. V was cut by 0 bases and J by 0 bases, with 9 bases left in between. In DNA form, the CDR3 reads TGTGCCAGCAGCGTAGAGGGTTGGCTGAACACTGAAGCTTTCTTT. Its translation: CASSVEGWLNTEAFF.

The rearrangement links TRBV29-1 to TRBJ2-3; D is perhaps TRBD2 (6 bases). This CDR3 is 14 amino acids long. Germline V gene data show CDR1 as SQVTM and CDR2 as ANQGSEA. The V end lost 7 bases, the J end lost 1 base, and 15 bases lay between the germline ends. The CDR3 loop reads CSADGGYGTDTQYF. As DNA, the CDR3 is TGCAGCGCCGATGGGGGGTACGGCACAGATACGCAGTATTTT.

J is TRBJ2-3 and V is TRBV7-3; 9 positions agree with TRBD2. From germline, CDR1 is SGHTA and CDR2 FQGTGA. Trimming took 4 bases from V and 0 from J; bases not matched to a gene: 5. The CDR3 has 16 residues. The CDR3 is CASSSGTSPSTDTQYF. DNA for the CDR3: TGTGCCAGCAGCTCAGGGACTAGCCCGAGCACAGATACGCAGTATTTT.

This clone was detected a few times. The genes are TRBV13 and TRBJ1-5; D gene uncertain. The CDR3 is made up of 15 amino acids. Trimming cost V 5 bases and J 2 bases, with 13 bases left between them. Germline assignment: CDR1 PRHDT and CDR2 FYEKMQ (reference sequence). The CDR3 nucleotides read TGTGCCAGCAGCCGTTCGGGGTCCGGCAATCAGCCCCAGCATTTT. Translation gives CASSRSGSGNQPQHF.

There are a few counts of this clone. The rearrangement joins TRBV12-5 to TRBJ1-1; D uncertain. CDR1 LGHNT and CDR2 FRNRAP come from the germline V gene. The length of the CDR3 is 11 residues. V was trimmed by 6 bases and J by 2 bases, leaving 4 bases between them. The CDR3 DNA reads TGTGCTAGTGGGACCAACACTGAAGCTTTCTTT. Its protein product is CASGTNTEAFF.

This clone was picked up a small number of times. The DNA for the CDR3 is TGTGCCAGCAGCGACCTATCCCTTGGCCCGGAGAACACTGAAGCTTTCTTT. This gives the protein CASSDLSLGPENTEAFF. J is TRBJ1-1 and V is TRBV9; D not resolved. Germline V lookup: CDR1 SGDLS, CDR2 YYNGEE. Trimming removed 3 bases at V and 1 base at J, with 19 bases between. The length of the CDR3 is 17 residues.